This is a list of T cell receptor beta chains from one sample in a study of radiation and T cells in renal cell carcinoma. Libraries were prepared by immunoSEQ multiplex PCR; TCRdb keeps only in-frame clonotypes and omits some of them. Counted here are 87,000 or so clones, about 88% occurring once; the ten biggest clones make up roughly 8%. The sample consisted of blood, taken from a patient whose treatment included radiotherapy and nephrectomy. These receptors came from a man aged 50 to 59 with renal cell carcinoma. Each CDR3 is given with its conserved first and last residue.

J	V	CDR3
TRBJ1-2	TRBV25-1	CASSAGRGISNYGYTF
TRBJ1-4	TRBV27	CASHPQGLGTNEKLFF
TRBJ2-2	TRBV6-1	CASSFYTANTGELFF
TRBJ1-4	TRBV19	CASSSQGSGEKLFF
TRBJ1-6	TRBV7-9	CASSLETGSNSPLHF
TRBJ2-3	TRBV7-9	CASSKKTDTQYF
TRBJ2-1	TRBV4-2	CASSQDPSGRYNEQFF
TRBJ2-1	TRBV6-5	CASSPPYSSYNEQFF
TRBJ1-1	TRBV5-1	CASILGQGLNTEAFF
TRBJ2-7	TRBV9	CASSVDVHPAEQYF
TRBJ1-5	TRBV6-1	CASSVYGGNQPQHF
TRBJ1-3	TRBV19	CASSMVLRSGGNTIYF
TRBJ2-5	TRBV28	CASSPPSGGETQYF
TRBJ1-2	TRBV7-2	CASSLGLGQTYGYTF
TRBJ2-5	TRBV29-1	CSMEVLSETQYF
TRBJ2-1	TRBV7-8	CASSLLHRGIFDEQFF
TRBJ2-7	TRBV10-1	CASTPGLGGEQYF
TRBJ2-5	TRBV6-5	CASTPPGARETQYF
TRBJ1-5	TRBV7-2	CASSPTGSNQPQHF
TRBJ1-2	TRBV9	CASSPRSNSNYGYTF
TRBJ2-5	TRBV5-1	CASSGGTWEETQYF
TRBJ2-3	TRBV9	CASSVDQGGTDTQYF
TRBJ1-1	TRBV6-1	CASSRDRSNTEAFF
TRBJ2-3	TRBV5-4	CASSWGRRGGGADTQYF
TRBJ2-3	TRBV7-9	CASNLVPSGDVDTQYF